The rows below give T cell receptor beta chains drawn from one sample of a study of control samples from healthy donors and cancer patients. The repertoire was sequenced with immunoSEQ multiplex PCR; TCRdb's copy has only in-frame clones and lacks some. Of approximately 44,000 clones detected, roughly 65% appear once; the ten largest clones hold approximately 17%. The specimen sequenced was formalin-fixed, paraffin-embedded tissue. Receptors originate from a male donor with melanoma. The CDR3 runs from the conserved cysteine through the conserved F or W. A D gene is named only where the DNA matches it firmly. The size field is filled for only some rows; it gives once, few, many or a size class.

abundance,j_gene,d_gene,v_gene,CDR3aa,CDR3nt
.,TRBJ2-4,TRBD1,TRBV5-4,CASSQSEGQGFGKNIQYF,TGTGCCAGCAGCCAGAGTGAGGGACAGGGGTTTGGCAAAAACATTCAGTACTTC
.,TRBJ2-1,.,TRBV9,CASSVDGISYNEQFF,TGTGCCAGCAGCGTAGACGGGATATCATACAATGAGCAGTTCTTC
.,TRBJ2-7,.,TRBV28,CASSPPGTAAYEQYF,TGTGCCAGCAGTCCCCCCGGGACTGCCGCCTACGAGCAGTACTTC
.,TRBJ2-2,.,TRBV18,CASSPRGELFF,TGTGCCAGCTCACCGCGCGGGGAGCTGTTTTTT
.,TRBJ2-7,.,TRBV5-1,CASNYRDEQYF,TGCGCCAGCAATTACAGGGACGAGCAGTACTTC
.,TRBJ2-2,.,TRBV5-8,CASSYGANTGELFF,TGTGCCAGCAGCTATGGGGCGAACACCGGGGAGCTGTTTTTT
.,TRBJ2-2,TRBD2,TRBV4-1,CASSQGGLAGVGTGELFF,TGCGCCAGCAGCCAGGGGGGACTAGCGGGAGTCGGAACCGGGGAGCTGTTTTTT
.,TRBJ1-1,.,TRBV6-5,CASSYLENTEAFF,TGTGCCAGCAGTTACCTCGAGAACACTGAAGCTTTCTTT
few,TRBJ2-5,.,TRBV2,CASSITQETQYF,TGTGCCAGCAGTATCACCCAAGAGACCCAGTACTTC
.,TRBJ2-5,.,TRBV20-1,CSAGGETQYF,TGCAGTGCGGGCGGAGAGACCCAGTACTTC
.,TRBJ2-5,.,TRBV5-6,CASSLGTGIVVRETQYF,TGTGCCAGCAGCTTGGGTACGGGTATAGTTGTGAGAGAGACCCAGTACTTC
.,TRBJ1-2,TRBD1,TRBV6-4,CASSPRTGDPNYGYTF,TGTGCCAGCAGCCCCAGGACAGGGGATCCTAACTATGGCTACACCTTC
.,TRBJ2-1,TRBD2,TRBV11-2,CASSRGSGRAGNEQFF,TGTGCCAGCAGCCGGGGCAGCGGGAGGGCTGGGAATGAGCAGTTCTTC
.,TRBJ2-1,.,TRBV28,CASRAQAILYNEQFF,TGTGCCAGCAGAGCCCAGGCCATCCTCTACAATGAGCAGTTCTTC
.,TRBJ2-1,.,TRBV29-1,CSVEEGYEQFF,TGCAGCGTTGAGGAGGGCTATGAGCAGTTCTTC
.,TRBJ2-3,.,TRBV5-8,CASSFDSTDTQYF,TGTGCCAGCAGCTTCGACAGCACAGATACGCAGTATTTT
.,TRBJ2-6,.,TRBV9,CASSASGANVLTF,TGTGCCAGCAGCGCCTCTGGGGCCAACGTCCTGACTTTC
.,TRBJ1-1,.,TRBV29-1,CSVKAGWDTEAFF,TGCAGCGTTAAGGCAGGTTGGGACACTGAAGCTTTCTTT
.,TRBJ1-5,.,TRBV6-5,CASLRAENSNQPQHF,TGTGCCAGCCTTCGGGCGGAGAATAGCAATCAGCCCCAGCATTTT
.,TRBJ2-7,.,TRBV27,CASSLSGTASRGYEQYF,TGTGCCAGCAGTTTATCCGGGACGGCCTCCCGGGGCTACGAGCAGTACTTC
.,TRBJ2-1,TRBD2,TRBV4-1,CASSRAGGTDQQFF,TGCGCCAGCAGCCGAGCCGGGGGGACGGACCAGCAGTTCTTC
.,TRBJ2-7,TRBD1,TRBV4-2,CASSQEGDRGTDEQYF,TGTGCCAGCAGCCAAGAAGGGGACAGGGGGACGGACGAGCAGTACTTC
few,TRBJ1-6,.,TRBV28,CASSSHGPGFDSPLHF,TGTGCCAGCAGTTCCCACGGACCCGGGTTTGATTCACCCCTCCACTTT
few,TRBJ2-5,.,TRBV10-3,CAISRPDDDQYF,TGTGCCATCAGTCGACCGGACGACGACCAGTACTTC
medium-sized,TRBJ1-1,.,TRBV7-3,CASSPGGEEAFF,TGTGCCAGCAGCCCGGGAGGGGAGGAAGCTTTCTTT
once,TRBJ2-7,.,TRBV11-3,CASSLEQYFTYEQYF,TGTGCCAGCAGCTTAGAACAGTACTTTACCTACGAGCAGTACTTC
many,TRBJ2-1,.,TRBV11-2,CASSFSRNNEQFF,TGTGCCAGCAGCTTCTCACGGAACAATGAGCAGTTCTTC
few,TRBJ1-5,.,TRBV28,CASRSLKGSGGILQPQHF,TGTGCCAGCAGATCACTTAAGGGTTCCGGAGGGATTTTGCAGCCCCAGCATTTT
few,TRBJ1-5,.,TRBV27,CASSYRSSNQPQHF,TGTGCCAGCAGTTACAGGAGTAGCAATCAGCCCCAGCATTTT
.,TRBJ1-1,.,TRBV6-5,CASSWGRYTEAFF,TGTGCCAGCAGTTGGGGCCGATACACTGAAGCTTTCTTT
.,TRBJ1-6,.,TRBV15,CATSRDGNSPLHF,TGTGCCACCAGCAGAGATGGGAATTCACCCCTCCACTTT
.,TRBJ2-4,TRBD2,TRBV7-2,CASSLVASGGDIQYF,TGTGCCAGCAGCTTAGTGGCTAGCGGGGGCGACATTCAGTACTTC
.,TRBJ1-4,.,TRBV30,CAWSWGGSNEKLFF,TGTGCCTGGAGTTGGGGCGGGAGTAATGAAAAACTGTTTTTT
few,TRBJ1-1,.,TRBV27,CASNPQGRNTEAFF,TGTGCCAGCAACCCACAGGGCAGGAACACTGAAGCTTTCTTT
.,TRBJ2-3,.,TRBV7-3,CASSLRGSGDTQYF,TGTGCCAGCAGCTTAAGGGGGTCTGGAGATACGCAGTATTTT
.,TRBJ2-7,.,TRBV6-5,CASSTGWNEQYF,TGTGCCAGCAGCACTGGTTGGAACGAGCAGTACTTC
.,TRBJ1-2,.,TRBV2,CALHPPNRGYTF,TGTGCCCTCCACCCCCCTAATAGGGGCTACACCTTC
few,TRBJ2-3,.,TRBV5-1,CASSGGSTDTQYF,TGCGCCAGCAGTGGCGGTAGCACAGATACGCAGTATTTT
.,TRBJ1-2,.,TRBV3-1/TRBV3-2,CASSLGGANYGYTF,TGTGCCAGCAGCCTCGGGGGCGCTAACTATGGCTACACCTTC
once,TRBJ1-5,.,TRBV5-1,CASSEDGREGQPQHF,TGCGCCAGCAGCGAGGACGGGAGGGAGGGTCAGCCCCAGCATTTT
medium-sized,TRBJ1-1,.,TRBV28,CASSLKGPPTLEAFF,TGTGCCAGCAGTTTAAAGGGGCCGCCCACCCTTGAAGCTTTCTTT
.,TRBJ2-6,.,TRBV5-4,CASSLDGAVGANVLTF,TGTGCCAGCAGCTTGGATGGGGCTGTTGGGGCCAACGTCCTGACTTTC
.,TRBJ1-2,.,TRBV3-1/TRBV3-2,CASSHAGKLLGDGYTF,TGTGCCAGCAGCCACGCAGGGAAGCTGTTGGGGGATGGCTACACCTTC
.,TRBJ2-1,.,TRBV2,CASSELRDNEQFF,TGTGCCAGCAGTGAACTTCGAGACAATGAGCAGTTCTTC
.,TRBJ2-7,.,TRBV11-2,CASSLLGTKTYEQYF,TGTGCCAGCAGCTTACTCGGGACAAAGACCTACGAGCAGTACTTC
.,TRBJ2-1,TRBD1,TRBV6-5,CASTPGDRESNEQFF,TGTGCCAGCACCCCCGGAGACAGGGAAAGCAATGAGCAGTTCTTC
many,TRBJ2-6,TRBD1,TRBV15,CATGTGSSGANVLTF,TGTGCCACCGGGACAGGGTCCTCTGGGGCCAACGTCCTGACTTTC
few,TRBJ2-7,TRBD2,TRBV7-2,CASSLGGGSSYEQYF,TGTGCCAGCAGCTTAGGGGGGGGAAGCTCCTACGAGCAGTACTTC
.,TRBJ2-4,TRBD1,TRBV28,CASSLGQLAKNIQYF,TGTGCCAGCAGCCTGGGACAGCTAGCCAAAAACATTCAGTACTTC